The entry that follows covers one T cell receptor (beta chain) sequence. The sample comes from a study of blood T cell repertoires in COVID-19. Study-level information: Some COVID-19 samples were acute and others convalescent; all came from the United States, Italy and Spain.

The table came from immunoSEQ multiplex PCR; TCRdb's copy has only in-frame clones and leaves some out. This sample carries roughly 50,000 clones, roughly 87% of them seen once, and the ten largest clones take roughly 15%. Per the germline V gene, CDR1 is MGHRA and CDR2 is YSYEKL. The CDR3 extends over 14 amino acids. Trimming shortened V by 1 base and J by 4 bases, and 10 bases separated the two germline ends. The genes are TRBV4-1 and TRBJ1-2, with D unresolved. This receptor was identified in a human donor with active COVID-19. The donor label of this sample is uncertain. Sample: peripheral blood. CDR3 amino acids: CASSQVNSRYGYTF. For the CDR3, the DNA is TGCGCCAGCAGCCAAGTTAACTCTCGCTATGGCTACACCTTC.